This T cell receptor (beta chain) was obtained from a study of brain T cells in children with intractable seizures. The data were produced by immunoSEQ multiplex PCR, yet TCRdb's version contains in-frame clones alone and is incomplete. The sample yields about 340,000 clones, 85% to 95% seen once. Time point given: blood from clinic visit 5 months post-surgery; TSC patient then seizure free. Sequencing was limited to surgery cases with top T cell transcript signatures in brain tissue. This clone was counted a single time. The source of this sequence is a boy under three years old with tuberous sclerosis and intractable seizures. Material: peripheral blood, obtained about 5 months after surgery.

This CDR3 reads CASSPLGLVPSDTQYF. The CDR3 region has the DNA TGTGCCAGCAGCCCCCTGGGCCTAGTTCCATCAGATACGCAGTATTTT. The genes are TRBV7-9 and TRBJ2-3; D uncertain. The CDR3 length is 16 residues. CDR1 is SEHNR, CDR2 FQNEAQ, per germline (reference sequence). V was clipped by 5 bases and J by 4 bases, with 19 bases between them.